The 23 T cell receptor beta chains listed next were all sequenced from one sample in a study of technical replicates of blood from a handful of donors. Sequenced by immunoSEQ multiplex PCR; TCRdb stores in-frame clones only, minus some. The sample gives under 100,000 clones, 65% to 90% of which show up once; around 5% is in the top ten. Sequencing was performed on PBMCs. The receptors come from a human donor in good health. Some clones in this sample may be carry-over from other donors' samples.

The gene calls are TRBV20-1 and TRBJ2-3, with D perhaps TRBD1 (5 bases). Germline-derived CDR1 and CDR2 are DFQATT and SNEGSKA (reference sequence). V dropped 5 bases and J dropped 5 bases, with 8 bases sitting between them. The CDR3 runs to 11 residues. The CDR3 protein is CSAQGVDTQYF. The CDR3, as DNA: TGCAGTGCTCAAGGGGTAGATACGCAGTATTTT.

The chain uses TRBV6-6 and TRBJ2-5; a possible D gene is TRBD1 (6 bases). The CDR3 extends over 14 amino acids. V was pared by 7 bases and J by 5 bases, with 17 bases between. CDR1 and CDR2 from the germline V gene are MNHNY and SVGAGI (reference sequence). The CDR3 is CASTPGTTLETQYF. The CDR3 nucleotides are TGTGCCAGCACCCCCGGGACAACGCTGGAGACCCAGTACTTC.

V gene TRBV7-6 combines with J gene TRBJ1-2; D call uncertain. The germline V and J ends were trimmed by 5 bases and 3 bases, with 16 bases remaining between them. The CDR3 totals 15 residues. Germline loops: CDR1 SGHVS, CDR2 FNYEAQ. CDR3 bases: TGTGCCAGCAGCCCCCTACTGGCCGGGGACTATGGCTACACCTTC. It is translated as CASSPLLAGDYGYTF.

The CDR3 spells CASSSLEGSGANVLTF. The DNA of the CDR3 is TGTGCCAGCAGTTCCTTGGAGGGTTCTGGGGCCAACGTCCTGACTTTC. The V call is TRBV7-6, the J call TRBJ2-6; tentative D call: TRBD2 (6 bases). This CDR3 is built from 16 residues. The germline V gene has CDR1 SGHVS and CDR2 FNYEAQ. V was clipped by 6 bases and J by 1 base, with 13 bases between them.

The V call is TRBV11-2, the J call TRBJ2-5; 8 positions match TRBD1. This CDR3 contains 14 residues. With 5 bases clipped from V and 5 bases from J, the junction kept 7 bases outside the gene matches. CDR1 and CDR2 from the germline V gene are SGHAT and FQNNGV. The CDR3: CASSPRTGWETQYF. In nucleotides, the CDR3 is TGTGCCAGCAGCCCGAGGACAGGGTGGGAGACCCAGTACTTC. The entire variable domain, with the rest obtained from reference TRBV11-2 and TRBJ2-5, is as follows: EAGVAQSPRYKIIEKRQSVAFWCNPISGHATLYWYQQILGQGPKLLIQFQNNGVVDDSQLPKDRFSAERLKGVDSTLKIQPAKLEDSAVYLCASSPRTGWETQYFGPGTRLLVL.

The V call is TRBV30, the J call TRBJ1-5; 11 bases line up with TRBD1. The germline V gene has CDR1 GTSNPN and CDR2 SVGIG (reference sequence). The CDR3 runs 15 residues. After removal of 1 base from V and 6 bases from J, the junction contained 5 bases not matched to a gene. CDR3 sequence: CAWSGTGGRGQPQHF. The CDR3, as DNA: TGTGCCTGGAGTGGGACAGGGGGCAGGGGTCAGCCCCAGCATTTT.

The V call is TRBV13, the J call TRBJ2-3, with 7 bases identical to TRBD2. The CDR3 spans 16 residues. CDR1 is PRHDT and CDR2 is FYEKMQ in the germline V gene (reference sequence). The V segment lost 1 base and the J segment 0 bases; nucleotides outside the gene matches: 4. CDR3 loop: CASSLVLAASTDTQYF. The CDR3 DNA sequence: TGTGCCAGCAGCTTAGTCCTAGCGGCTAGCACAGATACGCAGTATTTT. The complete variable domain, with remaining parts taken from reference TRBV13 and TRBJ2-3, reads AAGVIQSPRHLIKEKRETATLKCYPIPRHDTVYWYQQGPGQDPQFLISFYEKMQSDKGSIPDRFSAQQFSDYHSELNMSSLELGDSALYFCASSLVLAASTDTQYFGPGTRLTVL.

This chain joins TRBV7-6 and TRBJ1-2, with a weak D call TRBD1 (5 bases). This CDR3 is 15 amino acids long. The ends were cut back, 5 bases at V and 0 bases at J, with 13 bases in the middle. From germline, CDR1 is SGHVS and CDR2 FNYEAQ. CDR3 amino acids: CASSPLRGTNYGYTF. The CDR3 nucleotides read TGTGCCAGCAGCCCCCTTAGGGGCACTAACTATGGCTACACCTTC.

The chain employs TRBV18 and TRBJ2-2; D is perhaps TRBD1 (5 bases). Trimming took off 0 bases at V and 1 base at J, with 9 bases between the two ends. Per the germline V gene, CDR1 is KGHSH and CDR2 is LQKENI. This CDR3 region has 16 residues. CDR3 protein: CASSPPTALNTGELFF. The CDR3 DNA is TGTGCCAGCTCACCACCGACAGCCTTGAACACCGGGGAGCTGTTTTTT.

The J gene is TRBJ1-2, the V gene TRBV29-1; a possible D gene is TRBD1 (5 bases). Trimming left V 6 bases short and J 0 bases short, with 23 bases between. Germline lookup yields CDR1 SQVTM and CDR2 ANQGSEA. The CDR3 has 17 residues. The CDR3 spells CSVGGGDGKAPNYGYTF. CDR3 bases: TGCAGCGTCGGTGGGGGGGACGGAAAGGCTCCTAACTATGGCTACACCTTC.

This chain's CDR3 is CASSPPVRQGRADTQYF. CDR3 in DNA: TGTGCCAGCAGCCCACCCGTACGACAGGGTAGGGCAGATACGCAGTATTTT. This chain links TRBV4-2 with TRBJ2-3; 7 bases match TRBD1. Germline CDR1 and CDR2: LGHNA and YNFKEQ. V dropped 4 bases and J dropped 4; count of bases not matched to a gene: 14. The CDR3 is 17 amino acids.

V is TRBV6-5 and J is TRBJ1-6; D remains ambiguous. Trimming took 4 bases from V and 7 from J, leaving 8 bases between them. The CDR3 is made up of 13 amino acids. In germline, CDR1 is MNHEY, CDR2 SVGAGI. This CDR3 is CASSSFGNSPLHF. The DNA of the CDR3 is TGTGCCAGCAGTTCATTTGGCAATTCACCCCTCCACTTT.

CDR3 residues: CASSDGTGAVHTGELFF. CDR3 DNA: TGTGCCAGCAGTGACGGGACAGGGGCGGTTCACACCGGGGAGCTGTTTTTT. The chain carries TRBV2 and TRBJ2-2; 10 bases map to TRBD1. The germline V gene has CDR1 SNHLY and CDR2 FYNNEI. V shed 3 bases, J shed 3 bases, and the junction held 7 bases outside the gene matches. This CDR3 region has 17 residues.

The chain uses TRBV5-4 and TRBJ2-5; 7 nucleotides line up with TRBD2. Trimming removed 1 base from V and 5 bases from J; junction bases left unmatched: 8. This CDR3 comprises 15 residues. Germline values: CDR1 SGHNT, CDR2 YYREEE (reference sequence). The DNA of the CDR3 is TGTGCCAGCAGCTTGATCAGCGGGGCGCGGGAGACCCAGTACTTC. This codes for CASSLISGARETQYF.

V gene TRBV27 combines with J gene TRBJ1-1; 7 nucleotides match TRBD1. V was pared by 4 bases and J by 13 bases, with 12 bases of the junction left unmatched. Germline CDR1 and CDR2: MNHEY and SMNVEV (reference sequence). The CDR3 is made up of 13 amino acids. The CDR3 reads CASSSQGRTPGFF. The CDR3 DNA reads TGTGCCAGCAGTTCACAGGGGCGGACTCCAGGTTTCTTT.

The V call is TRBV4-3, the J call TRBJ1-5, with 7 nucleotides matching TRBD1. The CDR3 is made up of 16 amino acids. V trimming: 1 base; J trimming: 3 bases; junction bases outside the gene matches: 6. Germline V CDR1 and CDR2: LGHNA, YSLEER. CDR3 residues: CASSQGYRGFNQPQHF. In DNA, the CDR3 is TGCGCCAGCAGCCAAGGGTACAGGGGTTTCAATCAGCCCCAGCATTTT.

Here the CDR3 reads CSARGTGDQHF. In DNA, the CDR3 is TGCAGTGCTAGGGGGACAGGGGACCAGCATTTT. The rearrangement joins TRBV20-1 to TRBJ1-5, with 10 bases that match TRBD1. Germline-derived CDR1 and CDR2 are DFQATT and SNEGSKA (reference sequence). This CDR3 spans 11 amino acids. Trimming took 3 bases from V and 12 from J; bases not matched to a gene: 2.

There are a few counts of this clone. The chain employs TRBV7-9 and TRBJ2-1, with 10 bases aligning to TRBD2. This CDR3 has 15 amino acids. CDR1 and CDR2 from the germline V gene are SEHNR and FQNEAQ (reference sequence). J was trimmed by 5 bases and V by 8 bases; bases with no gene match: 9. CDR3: CASPLAGAYDNEQFF. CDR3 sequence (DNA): TGTGCCAGCCCGCTAGCGGGAGCCTACGACAATGAGCAGTTCTTC.

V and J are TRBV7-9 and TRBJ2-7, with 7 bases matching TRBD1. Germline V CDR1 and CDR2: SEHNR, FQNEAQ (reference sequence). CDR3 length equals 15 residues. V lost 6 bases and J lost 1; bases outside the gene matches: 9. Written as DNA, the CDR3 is TGTGCCAGCAGAGGATCCGGGACAGAATCCTACGAGCAGTACTTC. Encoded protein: CASRGSGTESYEQYF.

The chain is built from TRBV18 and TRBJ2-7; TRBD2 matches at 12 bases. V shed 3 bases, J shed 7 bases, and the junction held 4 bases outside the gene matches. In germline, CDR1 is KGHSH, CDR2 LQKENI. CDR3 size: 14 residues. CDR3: CASSPLAGGKEQYF. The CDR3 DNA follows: TGTGCCAGCTCACCCCTAGCGGGAGGGAAGGAGCAGTACTTC. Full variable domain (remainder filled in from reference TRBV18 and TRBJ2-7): NAGVMQNPRHLVRRRGQEARLRCSPMKGHSHVYWYRQLPEEGLKFMVYLQKENIIDESGMPKERFSAEFPKEGPSILRIQQVVRGDSAAYFCASSPLAGGKEQYFGPGTRLTVT.

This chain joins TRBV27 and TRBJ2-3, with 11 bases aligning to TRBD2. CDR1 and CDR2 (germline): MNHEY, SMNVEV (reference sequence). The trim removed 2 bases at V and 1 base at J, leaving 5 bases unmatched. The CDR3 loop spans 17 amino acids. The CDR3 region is CASSLRTSGSGTDTQYF. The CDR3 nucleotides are TGTGCCAGCAGTTTACGTACTAGCGGGAGCGGCACAGATACGCAGTATTTT.

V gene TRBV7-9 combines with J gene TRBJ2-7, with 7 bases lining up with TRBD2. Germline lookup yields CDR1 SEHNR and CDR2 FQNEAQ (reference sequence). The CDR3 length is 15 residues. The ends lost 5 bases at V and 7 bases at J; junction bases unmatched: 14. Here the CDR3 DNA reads TGTGCCAGCAGCAGCCCTAGACTAGCCTCACGGGAGCAGTACTTC. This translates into CASSSPRLASREQYF. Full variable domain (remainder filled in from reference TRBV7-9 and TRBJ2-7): DTGVSQNPRHKITKRGQNVTFRCDPISEHNRLYWYRQTLGQGPEFLTYFQNEAQLEKSRLLSDRFSAERPKGSFSTLEIQRTEQGDSAMYLCASSSPRLASREQYFGPGTRLTVT.

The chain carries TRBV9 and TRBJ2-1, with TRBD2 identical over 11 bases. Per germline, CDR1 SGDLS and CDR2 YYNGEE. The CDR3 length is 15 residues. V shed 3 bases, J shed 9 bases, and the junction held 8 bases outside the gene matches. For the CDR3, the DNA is TGTGCCAGCAGCGGAGGGATTAGCGGGAGGGTTGAGCAGTTCTTC. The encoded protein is CASSGGISGRVEQFF.